The text below deals with one TCR beta chain. Trimming stripped 5 bases from V and 6 bases from J, with 11 bases between. CDR3 length equals 13 residues. Per germline, CDR1 SGHNT and CDR2 YENEEA. This record comes from a study of STAT5B mutations in CD4+ large granular lymphocyte leukemia. Method: immunoSEQ multiplex PCR; TCRdb's copy keeps in-frame clones and lacks some. The sample records 30,000 or so clones, more than 60% being singletons. The receptor comes from a human donor in good health. The source material was CD4+ T cells from blood buffy coats. The rearrangement links TRBV11-3 to TRBJ2-1; maybe TRBD2 (6 bases). In DNA form, the CDR3 reads TGTGCCAGCAGCCAGGACTATCTCAATGAGCAGTTCTTC. This sequence encodes CASSQDYLNEQFF.